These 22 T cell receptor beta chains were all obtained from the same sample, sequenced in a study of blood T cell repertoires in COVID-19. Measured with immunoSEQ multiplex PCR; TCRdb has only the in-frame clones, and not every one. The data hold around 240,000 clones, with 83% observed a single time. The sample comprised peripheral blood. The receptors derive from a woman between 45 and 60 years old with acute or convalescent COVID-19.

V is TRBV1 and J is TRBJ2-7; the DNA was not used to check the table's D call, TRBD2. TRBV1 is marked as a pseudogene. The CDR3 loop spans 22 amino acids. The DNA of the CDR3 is TGCACCAGCAGCCAAGATCTGGGTGCGAGGGAGTCAGCAGTAGTGTCATCCTACGAGCAGTACTTC. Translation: CTSSQDLGARESAVVSSYEQYF.

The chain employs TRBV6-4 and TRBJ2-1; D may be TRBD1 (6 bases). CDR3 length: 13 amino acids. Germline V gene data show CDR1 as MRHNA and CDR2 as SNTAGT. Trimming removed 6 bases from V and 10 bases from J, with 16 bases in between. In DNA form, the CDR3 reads TGTGCCAGCAGCAGAAGGACAGTAGACGAGCAGTTCTTC. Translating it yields CASSRRTVDEQFF.

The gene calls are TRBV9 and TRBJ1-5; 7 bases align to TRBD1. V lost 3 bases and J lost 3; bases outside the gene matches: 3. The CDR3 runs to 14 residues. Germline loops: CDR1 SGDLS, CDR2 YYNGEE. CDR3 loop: CASSEQGFNQPQHF. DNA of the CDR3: TGTGCCAGCAGCGAACAGGGGTTCAATCAGCCCCAGCATTTT.

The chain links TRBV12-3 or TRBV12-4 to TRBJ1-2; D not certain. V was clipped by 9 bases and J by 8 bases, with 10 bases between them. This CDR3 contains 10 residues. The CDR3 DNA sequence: TGTGCCAGATCCTCTTCGGGCTACACCTTC. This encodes CARSSSGYTF.

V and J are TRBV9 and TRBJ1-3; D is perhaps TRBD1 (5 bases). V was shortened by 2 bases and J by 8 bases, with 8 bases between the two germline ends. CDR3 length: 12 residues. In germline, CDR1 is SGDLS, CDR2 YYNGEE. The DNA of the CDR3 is TGTGCCAGCAGCGTCGGGGGAGACACCATATATTTT. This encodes CASSVGGDTIYF.

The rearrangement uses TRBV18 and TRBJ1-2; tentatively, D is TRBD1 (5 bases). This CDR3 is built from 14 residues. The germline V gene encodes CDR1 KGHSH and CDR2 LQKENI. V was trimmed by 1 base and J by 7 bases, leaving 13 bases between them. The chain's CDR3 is CASSPQEQGAGYTF. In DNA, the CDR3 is TGTGCCAGCTCACCACAGGAGCAGGGCGCTGGCTACACCTTC.

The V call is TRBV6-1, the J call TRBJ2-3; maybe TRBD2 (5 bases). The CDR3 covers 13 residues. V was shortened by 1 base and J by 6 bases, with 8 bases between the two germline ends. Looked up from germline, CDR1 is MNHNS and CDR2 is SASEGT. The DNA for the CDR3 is TGTGCCAGCAGTGAAGTTTGGAGGGATACGCAGTATTTT. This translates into CASSEVWRDTQYF.

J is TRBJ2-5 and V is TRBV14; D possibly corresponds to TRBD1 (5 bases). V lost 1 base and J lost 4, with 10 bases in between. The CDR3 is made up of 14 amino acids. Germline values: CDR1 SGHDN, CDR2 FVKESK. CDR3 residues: CASSQVGRVETQYF. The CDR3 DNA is TGTGCCAGCAGCCAAGTTGGCAGGGTAGAGACCCAGTACTTC.

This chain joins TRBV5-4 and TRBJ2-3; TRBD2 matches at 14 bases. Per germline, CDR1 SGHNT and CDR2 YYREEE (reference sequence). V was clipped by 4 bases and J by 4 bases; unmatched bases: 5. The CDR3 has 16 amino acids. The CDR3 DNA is TGTGCCAGCAGCGGGACTAGCGGGAGATTCGCAGATACGCAGTATTTT. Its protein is CASSGTSGRFADTQYF.

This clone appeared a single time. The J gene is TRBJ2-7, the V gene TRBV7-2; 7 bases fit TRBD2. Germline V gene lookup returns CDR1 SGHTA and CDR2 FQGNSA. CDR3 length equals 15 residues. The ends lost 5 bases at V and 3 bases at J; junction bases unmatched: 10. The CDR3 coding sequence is TGTGCCAGCAGCACCTCGGCTAGCGGTAACTACGAGCAGTACTTC. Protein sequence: CASSTSASGNYEQYF.

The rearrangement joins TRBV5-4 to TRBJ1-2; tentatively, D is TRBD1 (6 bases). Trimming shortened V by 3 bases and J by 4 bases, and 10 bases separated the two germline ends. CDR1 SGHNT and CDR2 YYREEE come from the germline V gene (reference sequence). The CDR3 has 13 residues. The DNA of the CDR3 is TGTGCCAGCAGCTCCCGGGACATCTATGGCTACACCTTC. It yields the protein CASSSRDIYGYTF.

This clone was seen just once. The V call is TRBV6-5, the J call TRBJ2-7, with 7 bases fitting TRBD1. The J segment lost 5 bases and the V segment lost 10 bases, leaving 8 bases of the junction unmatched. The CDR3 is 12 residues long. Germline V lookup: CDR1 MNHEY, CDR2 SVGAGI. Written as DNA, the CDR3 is TGTGCCACACAGGGGAGCGTTAACGAGCAGTACTTC. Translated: CATQGSVNEQYF.

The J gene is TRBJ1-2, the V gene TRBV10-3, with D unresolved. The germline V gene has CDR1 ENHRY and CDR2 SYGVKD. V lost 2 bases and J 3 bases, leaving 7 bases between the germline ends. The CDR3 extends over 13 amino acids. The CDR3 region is CAISERQDYGYTF. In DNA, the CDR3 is TGTGCCATCAGTGAGCGTCAGGACTATGGCTACACCTTC.

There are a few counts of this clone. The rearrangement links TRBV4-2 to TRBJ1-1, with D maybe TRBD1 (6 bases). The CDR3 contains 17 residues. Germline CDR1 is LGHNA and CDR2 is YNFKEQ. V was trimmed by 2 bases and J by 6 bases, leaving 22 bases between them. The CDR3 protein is CASSQKTTGLHLAEAFF. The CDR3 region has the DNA TGTGCCAGCAGCCAAAAAACCACAGGGTTGCATCTCGCTGAAGCTTTCTTT.

CDR3 DNA: TGTGCCAGCAGCCCCGGGAACCCCTCCTACGAGCAGTACTTC. Its translation: CASSPGNPSYEQYF. V and J are TRBV5-6 and TRBJ2-7; D is perhaps TRBD2 (5 bases). CDR3 length equals 14 residues. In germline, CDR1 is SGHDT, CDR2 YYEEEE. The ends were cut back, 4 bases at V and 0 bases at J, with 11 bases in the middle.

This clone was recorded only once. The CDR3 sequence is CATSDFRTEYNEQFF. Written as DNA, the CDR3 is TGTGCCACCAGTGATTTCCGAACCGAGTACAATGAGCAGTTCTTC. The rearrangement joins TRBV24-1 to TRBJ2-1; D gene ambiguous. CDR1 KGHDR and CDR2 SFDVKD come from the germline V gene. The CDR3 is 15 amino acids. The ends were cut back, 1 base at V and 4 bases at J, with 10 bases in the middle.

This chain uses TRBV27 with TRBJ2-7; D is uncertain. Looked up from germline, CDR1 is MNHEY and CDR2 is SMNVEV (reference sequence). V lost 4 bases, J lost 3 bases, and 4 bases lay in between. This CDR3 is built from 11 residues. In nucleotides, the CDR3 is TGTGCCAGCAGTTCTAACTACGAGCAGTACTTC. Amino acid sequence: CASSSNYEQYF.

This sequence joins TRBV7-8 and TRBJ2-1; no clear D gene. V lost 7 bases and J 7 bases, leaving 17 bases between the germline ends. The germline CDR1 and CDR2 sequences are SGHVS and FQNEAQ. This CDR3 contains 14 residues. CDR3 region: CASNSQLRSNEQFF. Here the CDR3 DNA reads TGTGCCAGCAATTCCCAGCTAAGGAGTAATGAGCAGTTCTTC.

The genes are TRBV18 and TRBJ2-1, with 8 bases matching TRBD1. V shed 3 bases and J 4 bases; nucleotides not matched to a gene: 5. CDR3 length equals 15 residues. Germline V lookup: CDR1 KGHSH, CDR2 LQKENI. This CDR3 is CASSPGQGGYNEQFF. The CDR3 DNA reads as TGTGCCAGCTCACCCGGACAGGGCGGATACAATGAGCAGTTCTTC. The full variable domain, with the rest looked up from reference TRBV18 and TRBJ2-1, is NAGVMQNPRHLVRRRGQEARLRCSPMKGHSHVYWYRQLPEEGLKFMVYLQKENIIDESGMPKERFSAEFPKEGPSILRIQQVVRGDSAAYFCASSPGQGGYNEQFFGPGTRLTVL.

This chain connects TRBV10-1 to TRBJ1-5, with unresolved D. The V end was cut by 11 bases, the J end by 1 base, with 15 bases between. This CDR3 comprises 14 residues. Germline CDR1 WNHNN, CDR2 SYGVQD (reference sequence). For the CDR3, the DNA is TGCGCCGACAACCGGGGATTCAGCAATCAGCCCCAGCATTTT. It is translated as CADNRGFSNQPQHF.

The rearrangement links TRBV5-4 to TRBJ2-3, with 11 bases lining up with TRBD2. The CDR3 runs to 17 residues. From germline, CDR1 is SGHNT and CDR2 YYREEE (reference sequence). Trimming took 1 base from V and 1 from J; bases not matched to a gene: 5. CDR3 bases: TGTGCCAGCAGCTTGCGTAGCGGGGGGGCAGGCACAGATACGCAGTATTTT. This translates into CASSLRSGGAGTDTQYF.

CDR3 sequence reads: CASSQDSLPYNSPLHF. The CDR3 DNA follows: TGTGCCAGCAGCCAAGATTCGCTACCCTATAATTCACCCCTCCACTTT. The V and J genes are TRBV4-2 and TRBJ1-6; D remains ambiguous. Per germline, CDR1 LGHNA and CDR2 YNFKEQ. With 0 bases removed from V and 2 bases from J, the gap between germline ends came to 8 bases. This CDR3 contains 16 residues.